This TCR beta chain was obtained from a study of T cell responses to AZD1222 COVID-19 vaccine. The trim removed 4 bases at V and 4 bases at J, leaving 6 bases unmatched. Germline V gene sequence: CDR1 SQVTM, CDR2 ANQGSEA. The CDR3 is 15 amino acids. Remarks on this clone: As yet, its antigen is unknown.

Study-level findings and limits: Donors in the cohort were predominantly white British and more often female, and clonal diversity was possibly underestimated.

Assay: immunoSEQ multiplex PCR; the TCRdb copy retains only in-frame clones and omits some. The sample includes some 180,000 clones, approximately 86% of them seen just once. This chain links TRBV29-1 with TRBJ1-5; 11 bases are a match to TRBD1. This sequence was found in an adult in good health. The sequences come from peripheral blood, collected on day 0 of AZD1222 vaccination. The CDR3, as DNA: TGCAGCGTTGTAATCGGGACAGGGGGTAATCAGCCCCAGCATTTT. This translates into CSVVIGTGGNQPQHF. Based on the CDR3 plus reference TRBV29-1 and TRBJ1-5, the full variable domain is SAVISQKPSRDICQRGTSLTIQCQVDSQVTMMFWYRQQPGQSLTLIATANQGSEATYESGFVIDKFPISRPNLTFSTLTVSNMSPEDSSIYLCSVVIGTGGNQPQHFGDGTRLSIL.